Below, one T cell receptor beta chain is given with its context. The table lists this clonotype with a few counts. No antigen is known for it. Base qualities are not at hand, and no much larger clone is one base apart. This sample's time point label indicates: pre-sensitization, week 0. The intended sense of this specimen's treatment or condition label: therapeutic diphenylcyclopropenone sensitization with weekly scalp DPC. At each patch-test visit, blood was drawn before the patch test was applied. To be eligible, patients had to be aged 18 to 70, diagnosed with alopecia and judged suitable for DPC therapy, while pregnant patients were excluded. Total RNA was extracted from unfractionated whole blood that had been collected in Tempus Blood RNA tubes. Library method: RACE. Reads for this sample came from a NextSeq 500. Library preparation attached unique molecular identifiers to individual cDNA molecules for quantitative, reproducible TCR counting. For every blood RNA sample, sequencing covered both the TCR alpha and TCR beta chains. As for the authors' bioinformatics: Samples had a median of 95,638 TCRs, with a range from about 23,224 to 750,000. The Decombinator software suite was used to annotate V, J and CDR3 in the TCR reads. For the PS versus PT1 abundance plots, all samples were subsampled to the same number of TCRs (28,000). TCRs were defined as expanded if absent before sensitization and observed at least eight times at the 2-week time point. TCRdb reprocessed the public reads (quality trimming at Q25 with fastp, clone calling with MiXCR) and kept in-frame beta chains. Identical CDR3 protein sequences are pooled into one entry, listed with their most common genes and DNA. Clone size and V and J calls follow TCRdb, not the original study. For this sample the table gives around 56,000 distinct CDR3 sequences, of which around 10% were detected only once. The ten largest clones capture around 10% of the sample.

These data belong to a study of human T cells and chemical hapten exposure (dated by TCRdb to the early 2020s). With respect to the entire study: For sensitization, 2% DPC in acetone was applied to a 2 cm by 2 cm area of upper inner arm skin. Throughout the roughly 26-week study period, patients were also given weekly therapeutic DPC doses on the scalp. Patch testing was performed on the upper back with Finn chambers containing 0.01% DPC, and the patch tests were scored after 6 days according to International Contact Dermatitis Research Group standards. Most of the patients in the cohort were female, and the cohort covered alopecia areata with under or over 50% scalp involvement, alopecia totalis and alopecia universalis. The libraries were sequenced as a pool, and the TCR yield per sample differed mostly because of small variations in library volumes within the pool. In alopecia patients, the study followed how the peripheral blood TCR repertoire changed in vivo over primary and secondary sensitization to diphenylcyclopropenone (DPC), a hapten. Blood samples were taken from patients before sensitization (week 0) and at 2, 6 and about 24 weeks after DPC sensitization. Under 30 alopecia patients gave blood for TCR sequencing at one to four time points (pre-sensitization, 2, 6 and 24 weeks). The paper as a whole reports these results and caveats: Significantly more large CDR3 similarity clusters were formed by expanded TCRs than by pre-sensitization or healthy control sets, consistent with antigen-driven responses. After repeated subsampling, changes were observed in the strength of the expansion versus patch-test correlation and in the threshold at which the correlation became significant. A positive correlation was found between the number of PT1 expanded TCRs and patch test score, with significance reached at thresholds 8, 16 and 32 but not 4. No change with DPC sensitization was found in the number of TCRs above 1 in 1000 frequency, and no evidence of global repertoire structure alterations was found. Because every patient had alopecia, a presumed autoimmune disease, the patients' immune response might differ from that of healthy individuals.

Based on the germline V gene, the CDR1 and CDR2 sequences are SGHVS and FQNEAQ. The CDR3 covers 14 residues, taking in both the cysteine and the phenylalanine. Only the CDR3 DNA is retained, 42 bases long and in frame from the first base. V drops 3 bases and J drops 8 bases, leaving 14 bases in between. The chain uses TRBV7-8 and TRBJ2-1; the D gene remains uncertain. The sample consisted of whole blood, taken in connection with sensitization to the hapten diphenylcyclopropenone (DPC). This clonotype was obtained from a man in his forties or fifties with alopecia areata. Some clones in this sample may be carry-over from other donors' samples. The nucleotides are TGTGCCAGCAGCTTCGATAGGGTGGCGGATGAGCAGTTCTTC. This yields the protein CASSFDRVADEQFF.